A selection of T cell receptor beta chains follows, all from one sample in a study of Graves' ophthalmopathy and Graves' hyperthyroidism. TCRdb passed the multiplex PCR reads through MiXCR, listing each CDR3 protein once. The profile covers some 1.1 million distinct CDR3 sequences, with approximately 35% appearing a single time and over 8.5% taken by the ten largest. The specimen was peripheral blood or thyroid tissue (not recorded which). These receptor sequences come from an adult man with Graves' hyperthyroidism. Each CDR3 is given with its conserved first and last residue. D genes are given only for firm matches. Clone size is not always given. Where it is, it says once, few, many or a class for expanded clones.

D gene	clone size	V gene	J gene	CDR3 protein	CDR3 DNA
-	many	TRBV5-6	TRBJ2-7	CASSPRKGNEQYF	TGTGCCAGCAGCCCGCGTAAAGGGAACGAGCAGTACTTC
TRBD2	many	TRBV7-9	TRBJ2-5	CASSLAAGGETQYF	TGTGCCAGCAGCTTAGCTGCGGGAGGCGAGACCCAGTACTTC
-	few	TRBV20-1	TRBJ2-2	CSATGQYANTGELFF	TGCAGTGCGACCGGACAGTATGCGAACACCGGGGAGCTGTTTTTT
TRBD1	many	TRBV20-1	TRBJ1-1	CSARDGDSHLNTEAFF	TGCAGTGCTAGAGATGGGGACAGTCATCTGAACACTGAAGCTTTCTTT
-	-	TRBV19	TRBJ2-5	CASSTDNQETQYF	TGTGCCAGTAGTACAGACAACCAAGAGACCCAGTACTTC
TRBD2	-	TRBV11-2	TRBJ2-5	CASSSGLAGVSAETQYF	TGTGCCAGCAGCTCCGGACTAGCGGGGGTCTCGGCGGAGACCCAGTACTTC
-	many	TRBV29-1	TRBJ2-2	CSVGRSPNTGELFF	TGCAGCGTTGGTAGAAGCCCGAACACCGGGGAGCTGTTTTTT
TRBD1	many	TRBV2	TRBJ1-1	CASKKEGAVNTEAFF	TGTGCCAGCAAGAAGGAGGGGGCGGTGAACACTGAAGCTTTCTTT
TRBD1	many	TRBV28	TRBJ2-5	CASSSYRGETQYF	TGTGCCAGCAGCTCCTACAGGGGAGAGACCCAGTACTTC
-	-	TRBV7-2	TRBJ2-2	CASEDRRETGELFF	TGTGCCAGCGAGGACAGGCGGGAGACCGGGGAGCTGTTTTTT